The 5 T cell receptor beta chains below were found in one sample sequenced in a study of shared clonotypes between healthy human individuals. Here immunoSEQ multiplex PCR was the method, and the copy in TCRdb shows in-frame clones only, minus some. The data show approximately 700,000 clones, more than 70% seen once. Material: memory CD4+ T cells sorted from blood. The subset here: CD45RA-negative fraction. Receptors originate from a woman aged 25 to 45 in good health.

The chain employs TRBV18 and TRBJ1-2, with D unresolved. From germline, CDR1 is KGHSH and CDR2 LQKENI. V was clipped by 4 bases and J by 6 bases, with 12 bases between them. The length of the CDR3 is 13 residues. Here the CDR3 DNA reads TGTGCCAGCTCACAAGGGCAAATCAATGGCTACACCTTC. Amino acids: CASSQGQINGYTF.

The V call is TRBV9, the J call TRBJ2-5; 10 nucleotides align to TRBD2. Trimming took 0 bases from V and 0 from J; bases not matched to a gene: 20. The CDR3 spans 22 residues. Germline CDR1 SGDLS, CDR2 YYNGEE. CDR3 protein: CASSVGSASGSIRASHQETQYF. DNA of the CDR3: TGTGCCAGCAGCGTAGGATCGGCTAGCGGGAGTATAAGGGCCTCGCACCAAGAGACCCAGTACTTC. The full variable domain, with the rest looked up from reference TRBV9 and TRBJ2-5, is DSGVTQTPKHLITATGQRVTLRCSPRSGDLSVYWYQQSLDQGLQFLIQYYNGEERAKGNILERFSAQQFPDLHSELNLSSLELGDSALYFCASSVGSASGSIRASHQETQYFGPGTRLLVL.

V gene TRBV19 combines with J gene TRBJ2-3, with 10 bases fitting TRBD2. The CDR3 spans 15 residues. Trimming at V came to 4 bases and at J to 4 bases, leaving 5 bases not matched to a gene. Germline-derived CDR1 and CDR2 are LNHDA and SQIVND (reference sequence). For the CDR3, the DNA is TGTGCCAGTAGTACTAGCGGGAGCCCCCCAGATACGCAGTATTTT. This sequence encodes CASSTSGSPPDTQYF. Full variable domain (outside the CDR3, taken from reference TRBV19 and TRBJ2-3): DGGITQSPKYLFRKEGQNVTLSCEQNLNHDAMYWYRQDPGQGLRLIYYSQIVNDFQKGDIAEGYSVSREKKESFPLTVTSAQKNPTAFYLCASSTSGSPPDTQYFGPGTRLTVL.

The chain joins TRBV4-1 to TRBJ2-2; the D gene could be TRBD1 or TRBD2 (5 bases each). V was cut by 5 bases and J by 5 bases, with 24 bases left in between. The length of the CDR3 is 18 residues. Germline CDR1 reads MGHRA; CDR2 reads YSYEKL. The CDR3 DNA is TGCGCCAGCAGCGGACGCTCCTTCCGGGACCCCATGACCGGGGAGCTGTTTTTT. Translation: CASSGRSFRDPMTGELFF.

The chain uses TRBV19 and TRBJ1-4; D gene uncertain. CDR1 is LNHDA and CDR2 is SQIVND in the germline V gene (reference sequence). CDR3 size: 14 residues. Trimming took 2 bases from V and 2 from J, leaving 6 bases between them. The chain's CDR3 is CASSIPGTNEKLFF. Here the CDR3 DNA reads TGTGCCAGTAGTATACCGGGGACTAATGAAAAACTGTTTTTT.